The 26 T cell receptor beta chains in this list originate from one sample, sequenced in a study of blood T cell repertoires in COVID-19. Data came from immunoSEQ multiplex PCR; TCRdb stores just in-frame clones and leaves some out. The sample carries more than 200,000 clones, about 84% recorded once. Sequenced sample: PBMCs or T cells enriched from blood (not recorded which). The receptors stem from a woman aged 40-49 years with acute COVID-19.

DNA of the CDR3: TGCGCCAGCAGCTTTAGCCGGAGTAGTACGGGGGGCTATGGCTACACCTTC. Its protein product is CASSFSRSSTGGYGYTF. The rearrangement uses TRBV5-1 and TRBJ1-2, with D possibly being TRBD1 (5 bases). Germline CDR1 SGHRS, CDR2 YFSETQ. The CDR3 totals 17 residues. With 2 bases removed from V and 4 bases from J, the gap between germline ends came to 21 bases.

In this sample, this clone turned up once. V usage is TRBV6-5 and J usage is TRBJ1-6; perhaps TRBD1 as D (6 bases). The CDR3 runs 15 residues. Per germline, CDR1 MNHEY and CDR2 SVGAGI. V gave up 7 bases and J gave up 5 bases, with 15 bases separating them. The CDR3 sequence: CASTYREIDNSPLHF. CDR3 DNA: TGTGCCAGCACCTACAGGGAAATTGATAATTCACCCCTCCACTTT.

The J gene is TRBJ1-2, the V gene TRBV12-3 or TRBV12-4; D gene uncertain. This CDR3 region has 13 residues. Trimming removed 3 bases from V and 2 bases from J, with 7 bases in between. This CDR3 reads CASSFSQNYGYTF. The DNA for the CDR3 is TGTGCCAGCAGTTTCAGTCAGAACTATGGCTACACCTTC.

The chain uses TRBV27 and TRBJ1-5; D might be TRBD1 (5 bases). The V gene's germline CDR1 is MNHEY and CDR2 SMNVEV (reference sequence). V lost 5 bases and J lost 9, with 23 bases in between. The CDR3 spans 16 residues. As DNA, the CDR3 is TGTGCCAGCAGTCCGTCGGGCCGATTGGGGGGGAGGCCCCAGCATTTT. Translating gives CASSPSGRLGGRPQHF.

The chain combines TRBV7-2 with TRBJ1-6, with D perhaps matching TRBD1 (6 bases). In germline, CDR1 is SGHTA, CDR2 FQGNSA. Trimming took off 3 bases at V and 10 bases at J, with 13 bases between the two ends. This CDR3 has 14 amino acids. The DNA of the CDR3 is TGTGCCAGCAGCTTGGAAGGGGGGGTGTCACCCCTCCACTTT. Amino acid sequence: CASSLEGGVSPLHF.

This chain connects TRBV2 to TRBJ1-5; 9 bases are a match to TRBD1. Germline lookup yields CDR1 SNHLY and CDR2 FYNNEI. The CDR3 is made up of 15 amino acids. Unmatched junction bases numbered 6, after V lost 6 bases and J lost 3 bases. CDR3 DNA sequence: TGTGCCAGCAGGACGGGGACAGGGTTCAATCAGCCCCAGCATTTT. As protein: CASRTGTGFNQPQHF.

This sequence joins TRBV5-1 and TRBJ2-7; 7 bases fit TRBD1. Per germline, CDR1 SGHRS and CDR2 YFSETQ. J was trimmed by 8 bases and V by 3 bases; bases with no gene match: 11. The CDR3 is made up of 14 amino acids. The DNA of the CDR3 is TGCGCCAGCAGCTCGTCCCGGGACAGCGTCAAGCAGTACTTC. Translation gives CASSSSRDSVKQYF.

The chain has TRBV5-8 and TRBJ2-7, with TRBD2 identical over 7 bases. This CDR3 spans 16 amino acids. V shed 2 bases, J shed 2 bases, and the junction held 10 bases outside the gene matches. Per germline, CDR1 SGHTS and CDR2 YDEGEE. CDR3 amino acids: CASSLIAGPTTYEQYF. The CDR3 nucleotides read TGTGCCAGCAGCTTAATAGCGGGTCCCACTACCTACGAGCAGTACTTC. Using reference TRBV5-8 and TRBJ2-7 for the parts outside the CDR3, the full variable domain is EAGVTQSPTHLIKTRGQQATLRCSPISGHTSVYWYQQALGLGLQFLLWYDEGEERNRGNFPPRFSGRQFPNYSSELNVNALELEDSALYLCASSLIAGPTTYEQYFGPGTRLTVT.

The chain links TRBV10-3 to TRBJ2-5, with D possibly being TRBD2 (6 bases). The CDR3 length is 14 residues. Trimming left V 4 bases short and J 4 bases short, with 13 bases between. Germline V gene sequence: CDR1 ENHRY, CDR2 SYGVKD. This CDR3 reads CAISVRGVVETQYF. The DNA for the CDR3 is TGTGCCATCAGTGTGCGGGGTGTGGTAGAGACCCAGTACTTC.

The J gene is TRBJ1-5, the V gene TRBV6-2 or TRBV6-3; D call uncertain. Per the germline V gene, CDR1 is MNHEY and CDR2 is SVGEGT. Trimming removed 2 bases from V and 1 base from J, with 6 bases in between. The CDR3 totals 14 residues. Here the CDR3 reads CASSYGLSNQPQHF. CDR3 DNA sequence: TGTGCCAGCAGTTACGGACTGAGCAATCAGCCCCAGCATTTT.

This chain uses TRBV5-1 with TRBJ2-5; tentative D call: TRBD1 (5 bases). Germline CDR1 and CDR2: SGHRS and YFSETQ. This CDR3 has 14 residues. The germline V and J ends were trimmed by 1 base and 5 bases, with 12 bases remaining between them. CDR3 protein: CASSLIGAGETQYF. The DNA of the CDR3 is TGCGCCAGCAGCTTGATAGGGGCAGGGGAGACCCAGTACTTC.

V and J are TRBV24-1 and TRBJ2-3; D is unclear. The V gene's germline CDR1 is KGHDR and CDR2 SFDVKD. CDR3 length: 15 amino acids. V was trimmed by 3 bases and J by 1 base, leaving 10 bases between them. The CDR3 sequence: CATSDHPTGTDTQYF. The DNA of the CDR3 is TGTGCCACCAGTGATCACCCAACGGGCACAGATACGCAGTATTTT.

This chain uses TRBV2 with TRBJ1-5; 10 bases map to TRBD1. The germline CDR1 and CDR2 sequences are SNHLY and FYNNEI. The ends lost 4 bases at V and 2 bases at J; junction bases unmatched: 2. The CDR3 is made up of 15 amino acids. CDR3 bases: TGTGCCAGCAGTGGACAGGGGGCCGGCAATCAGCCCCAGCATTTT. Residues: CASSGQGAGNQPQHF.

The chain has TRBV7-3 and TRBJ2-3, with D perhaps matching TRBD1 (5 bases). V shed 6 bases and J shed 1 base, with 20 bases lying between them. The germline CDR1 and CDR2 sequences are SGHTA and FQGTGA. The CDR3 covers 17 residues. In DNA form, the CDR3 reads TGTGCCAGCAGTTCGGGCCGTCAGACAGTTGGCACAGATACGCAGTATTTT. It is translated as CASSSGRQTVGTDTQYF. The whole variable domain, remainder taken from reference TRBV7-3 and TRBJ2-3, is GAGVSQTPSNKVTEKGKYVELRCDPISGHTALYWYRQSLGQGPEFLIYFQGTGAADDSGLPNDRFFAVRPEGSVSTLKIQRTERGDSAVYLCASSSGRQTVGTDTQYFGPGTRLTVL.

As for this clone: Within the sample, other DNA sequences also encode this same CDR3. V and J are TRBV28 and TRBJ2-7; a possible D gene is TRBD1 (6 bases). The CDR3 loop spans 12 amino acids. Germline V gives CDR1 MDHEN, CDR2 SYDVKM. The V and J ends lost 2 bases and 4 bases respectively, with 6 bases between them. The CDR3, as DNA: TGTGCCAGCAGTTTAACAGGGTACGAGCAGTACTTC. Translating it yields CASSLTGYEQYF.

Here the CDR3 reads CASSLVGTFFDEQYF. CDR3 nucleotide sequence: TGTGCCAGCAGCTTAGTTGGGACATTCTTTGACGAGCAGTACTTC. The gene calls are TRBV7-2 and TRBJ2-7, with a tentative D call TRBD1 (6 bases). CDR1 and CDR2 (germline): SGHTA, FQGNSA. Trimming cost V 1 base and J 5 bases, with 15 bases left between them. The CDR3 spans 15 residues.

The V call is TRBV6-2 or TRBV6-3, the J call TRBJ1-5; TRBD1 matches at 7 bases. The CDR3 runs 15 residues. V dropped 4 bases and J dropped 4; count of bases not matched to a gene: 7. The germline V gene has CDR1 MNHEY and CDR2 SVGEGT. The DNA for the CDR3 is TGTGCCAGCAGTTTAACAGGGGCCCAAAATCAGCCCCAGCATTTT. It codes for CASSLTGAQNQPQHF.

V and J are TRBV5-4 and TRBJ2-5, with D tentatively TRBD2 (5 bases). Trimming removed 0 bases from V and 9 bases from J, with 12 bases in between. CDR3 length: 13 residues. Germline CDR1 reads SGHNT; CDR2 reads YYREEE (reference sequence). The CDR3 loop reads CASSLVPVEAQYF. CDR3 in DNA: TGTGCCAGCAGCTTGGTTCCAGTGGAGGCCCAGTACTTC. Variable domain in full (rest from reference TRBV5-4 and TRBJ2-5): ETGVTQSPTHLIKTRGQQVTLRCSSQSGHNTVSWYQQALGQGPQFIFQYYREEENGRGNFPPRFSGLQFPNYSSELNVNALELDDSALYLCASSLVPVEAQYFGPGTRLLVL.

V gene TRBV11-2 combines with J gene TRBJ1-2, with D uncertain. Trimming pared 1 base from V and 4 bases from J, leaving 4 bases between. Looked up from germline, CDR1 is SGHAT and CDR2 is FQNNGV. The CDR3 extends over 12 amino acids. The CDR3 region has the DNA TGTGCCAGCAGCTTAGTCGGCTATGGCTACACCTTC. This encodes CASSLVGYGYTF.

The chain carries TRBV2 and TRBJ2-2; D is unclear. V was trimmed by 6 bases and J by 2 bases, leaving 10 bases between them. The V gene's germline CDR1 is SNHLY and CDR2 FYNNEI. CDR3 length equals 14 residues. CDR3 in amino acids: CASRLTVNTGELFF. DNA for the CDR3: TGTGCCAGCAGATTGACTGTCAACACCGGGGAGCTGTTTTTT.

Comment on this clone: One junction end does not reproduce the germline sequence, and a read error may be involved. V is TRBV4-3 and J is TRBJ1-2, with D tentatively TRBD1 (6 bases). Germline V gene sequence: CDR1 LGHNA, CDR2 YSLEER. The CDR3 covers 16 residues. This chain's CDR3 is CASSQAGRGELYGYTF. In DNA form, the CDR3 reads TGCGCCAGCAGTCAAGCGGGCAGGGGAGAACTCTATGGCTACACCTTC.

The genes are TRBV19 and TRBJ2-7, with 9 bases matching TRBD1. J lost 5 bases, V lost 2 bases, and 1 base had no gene match. Germline CDR1 reads LNHDA; CDR2 reads SQIVND (reference sequence). The CDR3 totals 13 residues. CDR3 residues: CASSITGGNEQYF. The CDR3 bases are TGTGCCAGTAGTATAACAGGGGGCAACGAGCAGTACTTC.

This rearrangement joins TRBV9 to TRBJ2-7; D is possibly TRBD1 (6 bases). Germline values: CDR1 SGDLS, CDR2 YYNGEE. V was shortened by 4 bases and J by 6 bases, with 20 bases between the two germline ends. The CDR3 is 15 residues long. Here the CDR3 DNA reads TGTGCCAGCAGCCCTACTTTGCAGGGGAATCCCGAGCAGTACTTC. It translates to CASSPTLQGNPEQYF.

The chain uses TRBV5-6 and TRBJ2-5; 7 nucleotides line up with TRBD1. This CDR3 has 15 amino acids. V was clipped by 3 bases and J by 2 bases; unmatched bases: 7. Germline values: CDR1 SGHDT, CDR2 YYEEEE. The CDR3 spells CASSSWDSSQETQYF. CDR3 coding DNA: TGTGCCAGCAGCTCATGGGACAGCTCTCAAGAGACCCAGTACTTC.

Only a few counts were recorded for this clone. The chain has TRBV28 and TRBJ1-1; 9 nucleotides line up with TRBD1. This CDR3 is 16 amino acids long. With V trimmed by 8 bases and J by 5 bases, 15 bases remained unmatched. CDR1 MDHEN and CDR2 SYDVKM come from the germline V gene. In nucleotides, the CDR3 is TGTGCCAGCCCAAGTCGGACAGGGGACCGAGTGACTGAAGCTTTCTTT. It is translated as CASPSRTGDRVTEAFF.

The chain is built from TRBV5-4 and TRBJ2-3; TRBD2 matches at 13 bases. CDR3 length equals 16 residues. The V and J ends lost 1 base and 2 bases, in that order; junction bases with no gene match: 1. From germline, CDR1 is SGHNT and CDR2 YYREEE (reference sequence). The CDR3 protein is CASSLTSGGATDTQYF. The CDR3 coding sequence is TGTGCCAGCAGCTTGACTAGCGGGGGGGCCACAGATACGCAGTATTTT.